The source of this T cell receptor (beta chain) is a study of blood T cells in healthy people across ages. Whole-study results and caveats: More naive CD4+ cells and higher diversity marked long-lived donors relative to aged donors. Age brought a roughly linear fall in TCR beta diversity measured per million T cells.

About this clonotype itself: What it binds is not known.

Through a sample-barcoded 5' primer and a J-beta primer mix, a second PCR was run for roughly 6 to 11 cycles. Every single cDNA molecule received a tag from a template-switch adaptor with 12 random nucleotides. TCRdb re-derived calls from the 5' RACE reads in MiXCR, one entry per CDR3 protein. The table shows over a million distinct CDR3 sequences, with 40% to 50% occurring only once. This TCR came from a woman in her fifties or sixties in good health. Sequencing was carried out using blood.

The chain's CDR3 is CASSSNRYNEQYF. In nucleotides, the CDR3 is TGTGCCAGCAGTTCTAACAGGTACAATGAGCAGTACTTC. This rearrangement joins TRBV6-4 to TRBJ2-1; a weak D match, TRBD1 (5 bases). The last part of the DNA fits TRBJ2-7 better; the J call may be wrong. Germline-derived CDR1 and CDR2 are MRHNA and SNTAGT. This CDR3 has 13 amino acids.